A single T cell receptor (beta chain) is shown here with its context. There is no known antigen for this receptor. It has no much larger one-base neighbor in the sample; base qualities were not kept. The entry originates in a study of blood T cell repertoires in COVID-19 (TCRdb year 2020). For context, the study as a whole: Samples covering the acute and convalescent phases of COVID-19 were provided by collaborators in the United States, Italy and Spain. The sample metadata nearly always contained a de-identified subject ID, COVID-19 status, age in years and sex. Where available, HLA class I and class II types were taken from metadata supplied by the sample provider and were not determined by assay-based typing. Subjects who had been exposed to COVID-19, were actively infected with it, or had recovered from it provided the deeply sampled blood TCRbeta repertoires that made up the dataset. The repertoires were made available in a free public database intended to serve as a resource for research on the immune response to SARS-CoV-2. The samples were drawn from the first 160 participants of the ongoing ImmuneRACE study and from over a thousand subjects provided by 6 global collaborators. The material from the prospective study consisted of cDNA or gDNA derived from T cells, B-cell-depleted T cells, or PBMCs.

What the authors observed across the whole study: How much clinical and demographic metadata was included differed by source and by participant, and the metadata was provided uncurated.

CDR1 MDHEN and CDR2 SYDVKM are derived from the germline V gene. The CDR3 numbers 16 residues from cysteine through phenylalanine. The CDR3 DNA has 48 bases and is translated from base 1. The V end gives up 5 bases and the J end 8 bases, leaving 8 bases in the junction not matched to a gene. Participants in the prospective study were aged about 18 to 89 years, lived in about two dozen United States geographic areas, and enrolled through a virtual design. Cohort assignment in the prospective study relied on participant-reported clinical history from a screening survey and a study questionnaire. In the prospective study, mobile phlebotomists collected whole blood, serum and a nasopharyngeal or oropharyngeal swab from each participant. Participants in the prospective study had the option to provide additional blood draws and questionnaires over an approximately 2-month period. Blood samples from the prospective study were shipped frozen or at room temperature prior to DNA extraction.

TCRbeta CDR3 regions were amplified from genomic DNA using the immunoSEQ Assay, a bias-controlled multiplex PCR. The authors' analysis ran thus. The number of nucleated cells in each sample was estimated by amplification of reference gene primers within the assay. To quantify the absolute abundance of each unique TCRbeta CDR3 rearrangement, sequence reads were collapsed and filtered. For each sample, productive Simpson clonality was calculated as the square root of Simpson's diversity index over productive rearrangements. What TCRdb holds here is the immuneACCESS table cut down to in-frame rearrangements. Part of the clones is not present; checked against another copy, under half of the missing clones reflect an unresolved V gene, and the others are unexplained. V, J and clone size were drawn from that table, and D and trimming were deduced from the DNA. This sample holds roughly 250,000 clones; more than 70% were observed only once. Together, the top ten hold approximately 1.2% of the sample.

This sequence was found in a woman aged 40 to 50 with acute COVID-19. The sample consisted of PBMCs or T cells enriched from blood (not recorded which). Rearrangement joined TRBV28 to TRBJ2-1, and TRBD2 matches 14 of the central bases. The CDR3 reads CASSPGLAGVGDEQFF. The DNA sequence follows: TGTGCCAGCAGTCCGGGACTAGCGGGAGTTGGCGATGAGCAGTTCTTC.